One and the same sample provided the 22 T cell receptor beta chains below, sequenced in a study of regulatory T cells in long-lasting Graves disease. The time point is: persistent/refractory GD, antithyroid drugs over 5 years with positive TRAb. From RNA extracted from PBMCs, the TCR library was made. Building of the TCR beta libraries involved iRepertoire HTBI primers and Arm-PCR of CDR3 regions. MiXCR was run by TCRdb on the multiplex PCR reads, yielding one entry per CDR3 protein. The data show 420,000 or so distinct CDR3 sequences, about a quarter seen once. The sample consisted of peripheral blood mononuclear cells (PBMCs), taken when the disease was refractory, from a patient treated with antithyroid drugs. The receptor set was obtained from a female donor with Graves disease.

The chain links TRBV6-4 to TRBJ2-3; TRBD2 might be the D (5 bases). The germline CDR1 and CDR2 sequences are MRHNA and SNTAGT. The CDR3 consists of 16 residues. Trimming stripped 5 bases from V and 4 bases from J, with 19 bases between. The CDR3 DNA sequence: TGTGCCAGCAGTTACGAAGGAGAGGGAAGCGCAGATACGCAGTATTTT. Residues: CASSYEGEGSADTQYF.

This clonotype occurred many times. The chain combines TRBV6-1 with TRBJ1-2, with D unresolved. CDR1 is MNHNS, CDR2 SASEGT, per germline. The CDR3 is made up of 16 amino acids. The ends were cut back, 5 bases at V and 0 bases at J, with 16 bases in the middle. In DNA form, the CDR3 reads TGTGCCAGCAGTAAAGACGGAGGGAGAACTAACTATGGCTACACCTTC. The encoded protein is CASSKDGGRTNYGYTF.

V is TRBV29-1 and J is TRBJ2-5, with a tentative D call TRBD1 (6 bases). V gave up 1 base and J gave up 2 bases, with 8 bases separating them. There are 13 residues in the CDR3. CDR1 and CDR2 (germline): SQVTM, ANQGSEA. As DNA, the CDR3 is TGCAGCGTTGAAGGGGGGACACAAGAGACCCAGTACTTC. This encodes CSVEGGTQETQYF.

The rearrangement joins TRBV7-9 to TRBJ2-7; D might be TRBD1 (5 bases). Germline V lookup: CDR1 SEHNR, CDR2 FQNEAQ (reference sequence). The V and J ends lost 5 bases and 3 bases respectively, with 11 bases between them. The CDR3 has 13 residues. Here the CDR3 reads CASSVTGLYEQYF. The DNA of the CDR3 is TGTGCCAGCAGCGTAACAGGTCTCTACGAGCAGTACTTC.

This clonotype was recorded many times. The chain joins TRBV7-2 to TRBJ1-1; D gene ambiguous. The CDR3 extends over 14 amino acids. Germline CDR1 and CDR2: SGHTA and FQGNSA. Trimming left V 4 bases short and J 1 base short, with 10 bases between. CDR3 nucleotide sequence: TGTGCCAGCAGCTACCAGCGGGGGAACACTGAAGCTTTCTTT. The encoded protein is CASSYQRGNTEAFF.

This clonotype was observed many times. CDR3 sequence reads: CASSPVQEYTGELFF. The DNA of the CDR3 is TGTGCCAGCAGCCCCGTGCAAGAATACACCGGGGAGCTGTTTTTT. The J gene is TRBJ2-2, the V gene TRBV6-1; D gene ambiguous. Trimming removed 6 bases from V and 3 bases from J, with 14 bases in between. The CDR3 is 15 amino acids. Germline V CDR1 and CDR2: MNHNS, SASEGT.

This chain connects TRBV2 to TRBJ2-7; 8 bases fit TRBD2. Trimming removed 3 bases from V and 4 bases from J; junction bases left unmatched: 5. This CDR3 is built from 14 residues. Germline CDR1 SNHLY, CDR2 FYNNEI. CDR3 DNA sequence: TGTGCCAGCAGTGACAGCGGGAGTAGGTACGAGCAGTACTTC. This gives the protein CASSDSGSRYEQYF.

This clonotype has just a few counts. This chain connects TRBV29-1 to TRBJ2-5; TRBD2 matches 7 bases. Germline V gene data show CDR1 as SQVTM and CDR2 as ANQGSEA. This CDR3 is built from 13 residues. The junction had 3 bases not matched to a gene; V was cut back by 1 base and J by 4 bases. The CDR3 nucleotides read TGCAGCGTTGAAGTTTTAGCGGGAGAGACCCAGTACTTC. Translating it yields CSVEVLAGETQYF.

The V gene is TRBV5-1, the J gene TRBJ1-3, with a weak D call TRBD1 (5 bases). Looked up from germline, CDR1 is SGHRS and CDR2 is YFSETQ. This CDR3 is built from 16 residues. The ends were cut back, 4 bases at V and 0 bases at J, with 14 bases in the middle. CDR3 coding DNA: TGCGCCAGCAGCATCCAAACAGGTGTCTCTGGAAACACCATATATTTT. Its protein is CASSIQTGVSGNTIYF.

CDR3 in amino acids: CASSYSNFLEVYEQYF. CDR3 bases: TGTGCCAGCAGTTACTCTAACTTTTTAGAAGTATACGAGCAGTACTTC. This rearrangement joins TRBV6-5 to TRBJ2-7, with D hard to call. This CDR3 is 16 amino acids long. Trimming removed 0 bases at V and 4 bases at J, with 16 bases between. Per the germline V gene, CDR1 is MNHEY and CDR2 is SVGAGI.

The chain combines TRBV28 with TRBJ2-7; D unclear. This CDR3 is 13 amino acids long. The V end was cut by 6 bases, the J end by 4 bases, with 13 bases between. Germline V CDR1 and CDR2: MDHEN, SYDVKM. CDR3 bases: TGTGCCAGCAGCCCGACGGAGCTATACGAGCAGTACTTC. Its protein is CASSPTELYEQYF.

This clonotype was counted only a few times. The CDR3: CASSYRGSGPEQYF. In DNA form, the CDR3 reads TGTGCCAGCAGTTACCGAGGATCGGGACCCGAGCAGTACTTC. V is TRBV6-5 and J is TRBJ2-7; the D call may be TRBD1 or TRBD2 (5 bases each). Trimming cost V 2 bases and J 6 bases, with 14 bases left between them. CDR3 length: 14 amino acids. Germline loops: CDR1 MNHEY, CDR2 SVGAGI.

Regarding this clonotype: A single base separates this from a much larger clone, so it may be a read error. CDR3 in DNA: TGTGCCAGCAGCTTATGGACTAGCGGGAACACCGGGGAGCTGTTTTTT. This encodes CASSLWTSGNTGELFF. The rearrangement uses TRBV7-9 and TRBJ2-2; 10 positions agree with TRBD2. This CDR3 is built from 16 residues. V lost 2 bases and J lost 1; bases outside the gene matches: 1. CDR1 and CDR2 (germline): SEHNR, FQNEAQ (reference sequence).

There are many counts of this clonotype. The CDR3 DNA reads TGTGCCAGCAGTAATGGGGTCGGCAATCAGCCCCAGCATTTT. This encodes CASSNGVGNQPQHF. This rearrangement joins TRBV2 to TRBJ1-5; D is uncertain. There are 14 residues in the CDR3. Trimming stripped 5 bases from V and 2 bases from J, with 10 bases between. Germline V gene data show CDR1 as SNHLY and CDR2 as FYNNEI.

The CDR3 DNA is TGCAGTGCCCCCTTATTTTCCGGGCGGGGGGCCAAAAACATTCAGTACTTC. Translating it yields CSAPLFSGRGAKNIQYF. The gene calls are TRBV20-1 and TRBJ2-4; TRBD2 aligns across 7 bases. V was clipped by 6 bases and J by 1 base; unmatched bases: 15. The germline CDR1 and CDR2 sequences are DFQATT and SNEGSKA (reference sequence). The CDR3 extends over 17 amino acids.

In this sample, this clonotype turned up many times. The chain is built from TRBV6-2 or TRBV6-3 and TRBJ1-1, with D unresolved. V lost 4 bases and J lost 0, with 9 bases in between. Germline V lookup: CDR1 MNHEY, CDR2 SVGEGT. CDR3 length: 14 residues. Here the CDR3 DNA reads TGTGCCAGCAGTTTAAAGATTGTGAACACTGAAGCTTTCTTT. Translation: CASSLKIVNTEAFF.

In its sample, this clonotype was seen a few times. The genes are TRBV6-8 and TRBJ2-5; 9 positions match TRBD2. J gave up 5 bases and V 2 bases, and 6 bases lay outside the gene matches. The CDR3 runs 15 residues. From germline, CDR1 is MNHGY and CDR2 SAAAGT. In DNA, the CDR3 is TGTGCCAGCAGTTACCCGCGGGAGGGCCAGGAGACCCAGTACTTC. Protein product: CASSYPREGQETQYF.

This clonotype was recorded many times. The chain recombines TRBV12-3 or TRBV12-4 with TRBJ2-5; 9 nucleotides match TRBD2. This CDR3 contains 14 residues. V lost 5 bases and J lost 9; bases outside the gene matches: 10. CDR3 sequence reads: CASSKPSGDMSQYF. The CDR3 region has the DNA TGTGCCAGCAGTAAACCTAGCGGGGATATGTCCCAGTACTTC.

The chain couples TRBV20-1 to TRBJ2-7, with no clear D. V lost 0 bases and J lost 3, with 15 bases in between. This CDR3 contains 15 residues. The germline V gene has CDR1 DFQATT and CDR2 SNEGSKA (reference sequence). Here the CDR3 DNA reads TGCAGTGCTAGAGATGGGGTAGCACAGATCTACGAGCAGTACTTC. It translates to CSARDGVAQIYEQYF.

This clonotype was found many times. This chain connects TRBV28 to TRBJ2-5, with 9 bases aligning to TRBD1. Germline V lookup: CDR1 MDHEN, CDR2 SYDVKM. This CDR3 has 15 residues. V gave up 6 bases and J gave up 2 bases; unmatched junction bases: 7. CDR3 amino acids: CASSTGQGSQETQYF. The CDR3 coding sequence is TGTGCCAGCAGCACCGGACAGGGGTCGCAAGAGACCCAGTACTTC.

This clonotype occurred many times. The CDR3 loop reads CASSPETRSDSGELFF. The CDR3 DNA reads TGCGCCAGCAGCCCTGAGACGCGTTCGGATTCCGGGGAGCTGTTTTTT. This chain joins TRBV5-1 and TRBJ2-2; D not resolved. Trimming took off 4 bases at V and 6 bases at J, with 19 bases between the two ends. CDR1 and CDR2 from the germline V gene are SGHRS and YFSETQ. The CDR3 consists of 16 residues.

The CDR3 loop is CSASLGKAGSIINLAKNIQYF. Here the CDR3 DNA reads TGCAGTGCTAGTCTTGGGAAGGCAGGGTCCATCATAAACCTAGCCAAAAACATTCAGTACTTC. The chain is built from TRBV20-1 and TRBJ2-4; D may be TRBD1 (5 bases). The CDR3 has 21 amino acids. The germline V gene encodes CDR1 DFQATT and CDR2 SNEGSKA (reference sequence). Trimming took 3 bases from V and 0 from J, leaving 30 bases between them.